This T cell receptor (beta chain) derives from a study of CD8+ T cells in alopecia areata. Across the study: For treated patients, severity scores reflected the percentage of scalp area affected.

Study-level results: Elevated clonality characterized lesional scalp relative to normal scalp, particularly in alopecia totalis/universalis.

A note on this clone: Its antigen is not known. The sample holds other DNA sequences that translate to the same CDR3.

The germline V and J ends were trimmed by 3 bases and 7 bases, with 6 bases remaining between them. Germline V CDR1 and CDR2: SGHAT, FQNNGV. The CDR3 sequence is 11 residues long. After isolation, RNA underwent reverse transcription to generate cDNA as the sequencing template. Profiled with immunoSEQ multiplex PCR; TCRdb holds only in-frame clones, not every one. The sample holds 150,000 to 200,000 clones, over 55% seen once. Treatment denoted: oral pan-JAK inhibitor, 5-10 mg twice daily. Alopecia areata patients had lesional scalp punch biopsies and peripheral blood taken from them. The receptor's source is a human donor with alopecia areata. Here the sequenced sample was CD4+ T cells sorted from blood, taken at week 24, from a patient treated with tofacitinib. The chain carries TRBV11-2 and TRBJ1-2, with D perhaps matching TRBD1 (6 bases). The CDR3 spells CASSFRGGYTF. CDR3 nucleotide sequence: TGTGCCAGCAGCTTCAGGGGTGGCTACACCTTC.